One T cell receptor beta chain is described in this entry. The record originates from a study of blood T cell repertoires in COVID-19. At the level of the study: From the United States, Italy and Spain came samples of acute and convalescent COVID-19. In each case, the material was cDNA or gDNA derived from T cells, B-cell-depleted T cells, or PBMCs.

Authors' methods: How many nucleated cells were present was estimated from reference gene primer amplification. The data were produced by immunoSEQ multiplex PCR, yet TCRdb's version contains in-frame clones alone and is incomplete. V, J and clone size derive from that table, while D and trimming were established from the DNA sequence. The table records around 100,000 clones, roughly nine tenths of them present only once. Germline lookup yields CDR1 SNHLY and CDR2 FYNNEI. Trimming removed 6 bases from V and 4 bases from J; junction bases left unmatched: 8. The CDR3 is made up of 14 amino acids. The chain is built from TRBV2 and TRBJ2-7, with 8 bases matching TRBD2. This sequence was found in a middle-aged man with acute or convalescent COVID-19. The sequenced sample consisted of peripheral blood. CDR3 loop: CASRTGGEGYEQYF. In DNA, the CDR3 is TGTGCCAGCAGGACCGGGGGGGAGGGGTACGAGCAGTACTTC.